What follows is one T cell receptor beta chain and its context. Some clones are missing from TCRdb's copy, which holds only in-frame ones; the method was immunoSEQ multiplex PCR. The sample has tens of thousands of clones; roughly 81% are singletons. The entry originates in a study of OX40 agonist ivuxolimab in advanced cancers. Study information: Ivuxolimab doses were 0.01, 0.1, 0.3, 1.5, 3 or 10 mg/kg every 2 weeks.

Deletions cut 3 bases from V and 0 bases from J, with 8 bases between. This CDR3 region has 14 residues. Germline CDR1 reads KGHSH; CDR2 reads LQKENI. The sample in question was CD4+ or CD8+ T cells sorted from blood, obtained in a trial of the OX40 agonist ivuxolimab. The chain joins TRBV18 to TRBJ2-5, with D hard to call. The receptor comes from an adult with an advanced solid tumor such as melanoma, head and neck, liver or kidney cancer. The CDR3 loop is CASSPGTDQETQYF. CDR3 coding DNA: TGTGCCAGCTCACCTGGAACGGACCAAGAGACCCAGTACTTC. The full variable domain, in which reference TRBV18 and TRBJ2-5 provide the parts outside the CDR3, is NAGVMQNPRHLVRRRGQEARLRCSPMKGHSHVYWYRQLPEEGLKFMVYLQKENIIDESGMPKERFSAEFPKEGPSILRIQQVVRGDSAAYFCASSPGTDQETQYFGPGTRLLVL.